Listed below are T cell receptor beta chains from one sample, sequenced in a study of PD-1 blockade in classical Hodgkin lymphoma. Sequencing used immunoSEQ multiplex PCR; TCRdb keeps in-frame clones, though not all of them. The sample has around 30,000 clones, around 74% seen once; the top ten hold more than 3%. Sample: peripheral blood mononuclear cells (PBMCs), taken before the fourth cycle of nivolumab. These receptors came from a human donor with classical Hodgkin lymphoma. The CDR3 runs from the conserved cysteine through the conserved F or W. Fields, in order: clone size, J gene, V gene, D gene, CDR3 protein, CDR3 DNA. A D gene is named only where the DNA matches it firmly. Expanded clones get a size class; other rows say once, few or many, or leave the size out.

>-|TRBJ1-5|TRBV30|-
CAWNRRDNQPQHF
TGTGCCTGGAATCGACGGGACAATCAGCCCCAGCATTTT
>-|TRBJ1-2|TRBV9|-
CASSVLNGGYTF
TGTGCCAGCAGCGTTTTGAACGGTGGCTACACCTTC
>-|TRBJ2-2|TRBV28|-
CASSLGVSQTGELFF
TGTGCCAGCAGTTTAGGTGTCAGCCAAACCGGGGAGCTGTTTTTT
>-|TRBJ1-1|TRBV11-3|-
CASSLGRQLMNTEAFF
TGTGCCAGCAGCTTAGGGCGCCAGCTAATGAACACTGAAGCTTTCTTT
>few|TRBJ1-5|TRBV27|-
CASSSQGRDNQPQHF
TGTGCCAGCAGTTCACAGGGTAGGGATAATCAGCCCCAGCATTTT
>few|TRBJ2-1|TRBV15|-
CATSRDSPQGLLASEQFF
TGTGCCACCAGCAGAGATTCCCCCCAGGGTTTATTAGCTAGTGAGCAGTTCTTC
>few|TRBJ2-3|TRBV21-1|-
CASSKGLPCTDTQYF
TGTGCCAGCAGCAAAGGACTACCGTGCACAGATACGCAGTATTTT
>few|TRBJ1-1|TRBV4-2|-
CASSQRPNTEAFF
TGTGCCAGCAGCCAACGCCCGAACACTGAAGCTTTCTTT
>-|TRBJ1-2|TRBV30|TRBD1
CAWSRWTGRILGDGYTF
TGTGCCTGGAGTAGATGGACAGGGAGGATCTTGGGGGATGGCTACACCTTC
>-|TRBJ1-2|TRBV28|-
CATFRGRGYSGYTF
TGTGCCACCTTTCGGGGCAGGGGTTATAGTGGCTACACCTTC
>-|TRBJ1-1|TRBV19|-
CASSISPMNTEAFF
TGTGCCAGTAGTATAAGCCCTATGAACACTGAAGCTTTCTTT
>-|TRBJ1-2|TRBV6-6|TRBD1
CASSYSDRITVYGYTF
TGTGCCAGCAGTTACTCGGACAGGATCACCGTCTATGGCTACACCTTC
>-|TRBJ2-3|TRBV7-9|-
CASSLVIGLGPDTQYF
TGTGCCAGCAGCTTAGTCATCGGATTGGGCCCAGATACGCAGTATTTT
>-|TRBJ1-3|TRBV4-1|-
CASSPQGREGNTIYF
TGCGCCAGCAGCCCCCAGGGAAGAGAAGGAAACACCATATATTTT
>-|TRBJ1-1|TRBV28|-
CVSKKGRSTEAFF
TGTGTCAGCAAAAAAGGGCGAAGCACTGAAGCTTTCTTT
>-|TRBJ1-1|TRBV18|-
CASSQNRVNTEAFF
TGTGCCAGCTCACAAAACAGGGTTAACACTGAAGCTTTCTTT
>-|TRBJ1-5|TRBV6-5|-
CASSGEWGLDQPQHF
TGTGCCAGCAGTGGGGAGTGGGGGTTGGATCAGCCCCAGCATTTT
>-|TRBJ1-1|TRBV7-9|-
CADVGENTEAFF
TGTGCCGATGTTGGCGAGAACACTGAAGCTTTCTTT
>-|TRBJ2-4|TRBV5-5|-
CASSLSLAKNIQYF
TGTGCCAGCAGCCTTAGCCTAGCCAAAAACATTCAGTACTTC
>-|TRBJ2-5|TRBV7-9|-
CASSPPRARGQETQYF
TGTGCCAGCAGCCCACCCCGGGCCAGGGGCCAAGAGACCCAGTACTTC
>-|TRBJ2-1|TRBV5-6|-
CASSELAEQFF
TGTGCCAGCAGCGAGCTAGCGGAGCAGTTCTTC
>-|TRBJ2-3|TRBV5-1|TRBD2
CASKDIAGVNTDTQYF
TGCGCCAGCAAAGACATAGCGGGGGTTAACACAGATACGCAGTATTTT
>-|TRBJ2-7|TRBV28|-
CASSSTASYEQYF
TGTGCCAGCAGTTCAACAGCGTCCTACGAGCAGTACTTC
>few|TRBJ1-1|TRBV30|-
CAWSPRRKVGTEAFF
TGTGCCTGGAGTCCCCGACGGAAGGTGGGCACTGAAGCTTTCTTT
>-|TRBJ2-6|TRBV5-4|TRBD1
CASRRQGPSGANVLTF
TGTGCCAGCAGGAGACAGGGTCCCTCTGGGGCCAACGTCCTGACTTTC
>-|TRBJ2-1|TRBV7-3|TRBD2
CASSLMAGGTYNEQFF
TGTGCCAGCAGCTTAATGGCGGGGGGTACCTACAATGAGCAGTTCTTC
>once|TRBJ1-5|TRBV5-6|-
CASSSQVEGRGFQPQHF
TGTGCCAGCAGCTCGCAGGTGGAGGGACGGGGATTCCAGCCCCAGCATTTT
>-|TRBJ2-7|TRBV7-8|-
CASSLASWYEQYF
TGTGCCAGCAGCTTAGCGTCTTGGTACGAGCAGTACTTC